These 19 T cell receptor beta chains were sequenced from one sample in a study of identical twins (dated by TCRdb to 2015 to 2016). The library relied on 5' RACE. Sequencing relied on an Illumina HiSeq 2000. TCRdb trimmed the raw reads at Q25, called clones with MiXCR and kept productive beta chains. Each record represents a unique CDR3 protein, reported with the most common genes and DNA among its rows. Recorded for this sample are approximately 190,000 distinct CDR3 sequences; 15% to 20% of them occurred a single time. Of the sample, 40% falls within the top ten clones. These same data were also listed under a study on T cells expressing NK-cell markers.

Source material: CD8+ T cells sorted from blood. These receptors were obtained from a woman in her late teens or twenties in good health.

The CDR3: CATSDHRTSGRNEQFF. CDR3 nucleotides: TGTGCCACCAGTGATCATAGGACTAGCGGGAGAAATGAGCAGTTCTTC. This chain links TRBV24-1 with TRBJ2-1, with 13 nucleotides matching TRBD2. V lost 3 bases to trimming and J lost 7 bases; unmatched junction nucleotides: 5. Germline V gives CDR1 KGHDR, CDR2 SFDVKD. The length of the CDR3 is 16 residues.

This clonotype was picked up many times. CDR3 in DNA: TGTGCCAGCAGTTTAGCGGGCGCCAATCAGCCCCAGCATTTT. Translated: CASSLAGANQPQHF. This chain connects TRBV12-3 or TRBV12-4 to TRBJ1-5; D not certain. Trimming took 0 bases from V and 3 from J, leaving 6 bases between them. This CDR3 region has 14 residues.

This chain links TRBV20-1 with TRBJ1-1; D perhaps matches TRBD1 (5 bases). The V end lost 6 bases, the J end lost 0 bases, and 17 bases lay between the germline ends. The CDR3 covers 15 residues. Germline V CDR1 and CDR2: DFQATT, SNEGSKA (reference sequence). This chain's CDR3 is CSAPREGTMNTEAFF. CDR3 DNA: TGCAGTGCACCCAGGGAAGGGACCATGAACACTGAAGCTTTCTTT.

In its sample, this clonotype was seen a few times. The chain joins TRBV14 to TRBJ2-1; a possible D gene is TRBD1 (7 bases). The CDR3 has 15 residues. V lost 5 bases to trimming and J lost 7 bases, with 18 bases between them. Looked up from germline, CDR1 is SGHDN and CDR2 is FVKESK. CDR3 nucleotides: TGTGCCAGCAGCGATAGAACGTCAGGGGGGAATGAGCAGTTCTTC. Its translation is CASSDRTSGGNEQFF.

V and J are TRBV2 and TRBJ2-7, with 9 bases identical to TRBD1. CDR1 is SNHLY, CDR2 FYNNEI, per germline. CDR3 length equals 15 residues. Trimming at V came to 4 bases and at J to 5 bases, leaving 9 bases not matched to a gene. The CDR3 DNA reads TGTGCCAGCAGTGCCCAGACAGGGGGAGGAAACGAGCAGTACTTC. This gives the protein CASSAQTGGGNEQYF.

This clonotype was counted a few times. V usage is TRBV6-5 and J usage is TRBJ1-3, with D possibly being TRBD1 (5 bases). CDR1 is MNHEY and CDR2 is SVGAGI in the germline V gene. V lost 0 bases, J lost 7 bases, and 13 bases lay in between. CDR3 length: 15 amino acids. This CDR3 reads CASSYSRGMGNTIYF. The CDR3 DNA reads as TGTGCCAGCAGTTACTCGCGGGGGATGGGTAACACCATATATTTT.

This clonotype came up a few times. The rearrangement links TRBV12-3 or TRBV12-4 to TRBJ1-5, with a weak D call TRBD1 (5 bases). V gave up 5 bases and J gave up 5 bases, with 19 bases separating them. The CDR3 is made up of 16 amino acids. The CDR3, as DNA: TGTGCCAGCAGTACCGGGATTTGGGGGTCTGATCAGCCCCAGCATTTT. It specifies CASSTGIWGSDQPQHF.

A few counts support this clonotype. CDR3 bases: TGTGCCAGCAGTTCCCAGGGGTACTCTGGAAACACCATATATTTT. Its protein product is CASSSQGYSGNTIYF. The chain links TRBV12-3 or TRBV12-4 to TRBJ1-3; D possibly corresponds to TRBD1 (6 bases). This CDR3 comprises 15 residues. V lost 4 bases, J lost 0 bases, and 10 bases lay in between.

The genes are TRBV28 and TRBJ2-1; TRBD2 aligns across 7 bases. V shed 7 bases, J shed 4 bases, and the junction held 7 bases outside the gene matches. The CDR3 contains 14 residues. CDR1 is MDHEN and CDR2 is SYDVKM in the germline V gene. CDR3 in DNA: TGTGCCAGCAACAAGGGTAGCGGGTACAATGAGCAGTTCTTC. Protein product: CASNKGSGYNEQFF. The variable domain in full, completed from reference TRBV28 and TRBJ2-1, reads DVKVTQSSRYLVKRTGEKVFLECVQDMDHENMFWYRQDPGLGLRLIYFSYDVKMKEKGDIPEGYSVSREKKERFSLILESASTNQTSMYLCASNKGSGYNEQFFGPGTRLTVL.

The J gene is TRBJ2-7, the V gene TRBV5-1; D possibly corresponds to TRBD1 (5 bases). V shed 0 bases and J shed 6 bases, with 10 bases lying between them. Looked up from germline, CDR1 is SGHRS and CDR2 is YFSETQ. The CDR3 runs to 13 residues. For the CDR3, the DNA is TGCGCCAGCAGCTTGGCTTCTGGGGCCGAGCAGTACTTC. The encoded protein is CASSLASGAEQYF.

In its sample, this clonotype was seen a few times. This sequence joins TRBV3-1 and TRBJ2-3; either TRBD1 or TRBD2 may supply D (5 bases each). Germline-derived CDR1 and CDR2 are LGHDT and YNNKEL (reference sequence). The CDR3 sequence is 13 residues long. Trimming shortened V by 4 bases and J by 8 bases, and 13 bases separated the two germline ends. CDR3 amino acids: CASSLRDLRTQYF. CDR3 nucleotide sequence: TGTGCCAGCAGCCTCCGGGACCTACGTACGCAGTATTTT.

This clonotype has more than one count but fewer than ten. The gene calls are TRBV29-1 and TRBJ2-5; 8 bases are a match to TRBD2. Germline V CDR1 and CDR2: SQVTM, ANQGSEA. The V segment lost 5 bases and the J segment 5 bases; nucleotides outside the gene matches: 7. This CDR3 has 13 residues. DNA of the CDR3: TGCAGCGTTTTAGCGGGGCTAGGGGAGACCCAGTACTTC. Its protein product is CSVLAGLGETQYF.

This clonotype was seen only a few times. The CDR3 region is CASSLGPGQGAENTEAFF. Here the CDR3 DNA reads TGTGCCAGCAGCTTAGGTCCGGGACAGGGGGCAGAGAACACTGAAGCTTTCTTT. The genes are TRBV7-6 and TRBJ1-1, with TRBD1 identical over 12 bases. This CDR3 comprises 18 residues. J gave up 1 base and V 1 base, and 7 bases lay outside the gene matches. Germline V lookup: CDR1 SGHVS, CDR2 FNYEAQ.

This clonotype has ten or more counts. J is TRBJ1-1 and V is TRBV6-5; D possibly corresponds to TRBD1 (6 bases). Germline V lookup: CDR1 MNHEY, CDR2 SVGAGI. The CDR3 length is 15 residues. V was pared by 4 bases and J by 1 base, with 13 bases between. The CDR3 region is CASSSRTERNTEAFF. The CDR3 bases are TGTGCCAGCAGTTCCCGGACAGAGAGGAACACTGAAGCTTTCTTT.

This chain links TRBV3-1 with TRBJ2-4; D possibly corresponds to TRBD2 (5 bases). There are 19 residues in the CDR3. Germline V gene data show CDR1 as LGHDT and CDR2 as YNNKEL (reference sequence). The V end was cut by 1 base, the J end by 1 base, with 20 bases between. CDR3 amino acids: CASSQVVKAIARAKNIQYF. CDR3 nucleotide sequence: TGTGCCAGCAGCCAAGTTGTCAAAGCCATAGCGAGGGCCAAAAACATTCAGTACTTC. Using reference TRBV3-1 and TRBJ2-4 for the parts outside the CDR3, the full variable domain is DTAVSQTPKYLVTQMGNDKSIKCEQNLGHDTMYWYKQDSKKFLKIMFSYNNKELIINETVPNRFSPKSPDKAHLNLHINSLELGDSAVYFCASSQVVKAIARAKNIQYFGAGTRLSVL.

This clonotype has at least ten counts. CDR3 residues: CASSLSGYNEQFF. In DNA form, the CDR3 reads TGTGCCAGCAGCCTTAGCGGTTACAATGAGCAGTTCTTC. The chain combines TRBV5-6 with TRBJ2-1; possible D gene TRBD2, 6 bases. From germline, CDR1 is SGHDT and CDR2 YYEEEE. Trimming removed 4 bases at V and 4 bases at J, with 9 bases between. CDR3 length: 13 residues. Together with reference TRBV5-6 and TRBJ2-1, the CDR3 gives the full variable domain: DAGVTQSPTHLIKTRGQQVTLRCSPKSGHDTVSWYQQALGQGPQFIFQYYEEEERQRGNFPDRFSGHQFPNYSSELNVNALLLGDSALYLCASSLSGYNEQFFGPGTRLTVL.

This clonotype was counted between two and nine times. The V and J genes are TRBV7-9 and TRBJ1-2, with D uncertain. Looked up from germline, CDR1 is SEHNR and CDR2 is FQNEAQ (reference sequence). There are 16 residues in the CDR3. V was cut by 7 bases and J by 0 bases, with 18 bases left in between. This CDR3 reads CASIPLGSGANYGYTF. The CDR3 nucleotides are TGTGCCAGCATCCCTCTAGGGTCGGGAGCTAACTATGGCTACACCTTC.

This clonotype was found a few times. This chain connects TRBV15 to TRBJ1-5; D remains unclear. Looked up from germline, CDR1 is LNHNV and CDR2 is YYDKDF (reference sequence). The germline V and J ends were trimmed by 1 base and 6 bases, with 13 bases remaining between them. This CDR3 is built from 15 residues. CDR3 amino acids: CATSRGDQVSQPQHF. DNA for the CDR3: TGTGCCACCAGCAGAGGAGACCAAGTTAGTCAGCCCCAGCATTTT.

The chain combines TRBV29-1 with TRBJ1-2; 7 bases fit TRBD1. Trimming at V came to 4 bases and at J to 3 bases, leaving 5 bases not matched to a gene. This CDR3 is built from 13 residues. Germline assignment: CDR1 SQVTM and CDR2 ANQGSEA. The CDR3 here is CSVAGTEYYGYTF. CDR3 in DNA: TGCAGCGTTGCTGGGACAGAATACTATGGCTACACCTTC.